Each of the 24 T cell receptor beta chains below was sequenced from the same sample in a study of control samples from healthy donors and cancer patients. Profiling relied on immunoSEQ multiplex PCR, and the TCRdb table lists in-frame clones only, not all of them. The repertoire holds about 89,000 clones, with 70% to 90% as singletons. The sample was blood. These receptors all come from a woman in her forties in good health.

The chain uses TRBV19 and TRBJ1-3, with 8 bases aligning to TRBD1. V gave up 5 bases and J gave up 4 bases; unmatched junction bases: 7. The CDR3 length is 15 residues. CDR1 and CDR2 from the germline V gene are LNHDA and SQIVND (reference sequence). DNA for the CDR3: TGTGCCAGTAGTCCGCGACAGGGGCCGGGAAACACCATATATTTT. Its protein product is CASSPRQGPGNTIYF.

CDR3 bases: TGTGCCAGCAGCGGGACAGGGGCGCGGGACGAGCAGTACTTC. Protein product: CASSGTGARDEQYF. The rearrangement uses TRBV5-4 and TRBJ2-7; 10 bases are a match to TRBD1. The trim removed 4 bases at V and 5 bases at J, leaving 6 bases unmatched. The CDR3 has 14 amino acids. Germline V gene sequence: CDR1 SGHNT, CDR2 YYREEE (reference sequence). The full variable domain, in which reference TRBV5-4 and TRBJ2-7 provide the parts outside the CDR3, is ETGVTQSPTHLIKTRGQQVTLRCSSQSGHNTVSWYQQALGQGPQFIFQYYREEENGRGNFPPRFSGLQFPNYSSELNVNALELDDSALYLCASSGTGARDEQYFGPGTRLTVT.

This clone was seen once. The chain uses TRBV25-1 and TRBJ2-3, with D maybe TRBD1 (6 bases). The CDR3 has 13 residues. Trimming took off 6 bases at V and 0 bases at J, with 7 bases between the two ends. The V gene's germline CDR1 is MGHDK and CDR2 SYGVNS. The chain's CDR3 is CASRDSSTDTQYF. In DNA form, the CDR3 reads TGTGCCAGCAGGGACAGTAGCACAGATACGCAGTATTTT.

The CDR3, as DNA: TGTGCCAGTAGTACCGGACAGGGTCTTGTGTCAGATACGCAGTATTTT. It specifies CASSTGQGLVSDTQYF. The gene calls are TRBV19 and TRBJ2-3; TRBD1 matches 8 bases. CDR1 is LNHDA, CDR2 SQIVND, per germline (reference sequence). Trimming cost V 4 bases and J 4 bases; bases outside gene matches: 10. The CDR3 spans 16 residues.

The chain couples TRBV29-1 to TRBJ1-2; 7 bases line up with TRBD1. V was pared by 7 bases and J by 5 bases, with 7 bases of the junction left unmatched. The CDR3 consists of 12 residues. Germline V gives CDR1 SQVTM, CDR2 ANQGSEA. The CDR3 nucleotides read TGCAGCGGGGGGGACAGACGATATGGCTACACCTTC. The encoded protein is CSGGDRRYGYTF.

The chain combines TRBV7-3 with TRBJ2-7, with a tentative D call TRBD2 (6 bases). This CDR3 region has 12 residues. Germline CDR1 is SGHTA and CDR2 is FQGTGA. Trimming stripped 5 bases from V and 6 bases from J, with 11 bases between. This CDR3 reads CASSQQEGEQYF. CDR3 DNA sequence: TGTGCCAGCAGCCAACAGGAGGGCGAGCAGTACTTC.

The chain has TRBV5-1 and TRBJ2-2; 9 positions match TRBD2. Germline CDR1 and CDR2: SGHRS and YFSETQ. V gave up 3 bases and J gave up 4 bases; unmatched junction bases: 10. The CDR3 covers 17 residues. The CDR3, as DNA: TGCGCCAGCAGCTCTCCCGGTGGTAGCGGGGGCACCGGGGAGCTGTTTTTT. Translating gives CASSSPGGSGGTGELFF.

In its sample, this clone was seen a few times. This chain links TRBV30 with TRBJ1-4; D ambiguous. Germline assignment: CDR1 GTSNPN and CDR2 SVGIG (reference sequence). Trimming pared 4 bases from V and 0 bases from J, leaving 12 bases between. The CDR3 covers 15 residues. The CDR3 spells CAWNKVESTNEKLFF. Here the CDR3 DNA reads TGTGCCTGGAACAAGGTGGAATCAACTAATGAAAAACTGTTTTTT. The whole variable domain, filled in from reference TRBV30 and TRBJ1-4, reads SQTIHQWPATLVQPVGSPLSLECTVEGTSNPNLYWYRQAAGRGLQLLFYSVGIGQISSEVPQNLSASRPQDRQFILSSKKLLLSDSGFYLCAWNKVESTNEKLFFGSGTQLSVL.

This sequence joins TRBV6-5 and TRBJ1-2; unclear D gene. V lost 4 bases to trimming and J lost 0 bases, with 9 bases between them. From germline, CDR1 is MNHEY and CDR2 SVGAGI. The CDR3 has 14 amino acids. DNA for the CDR3: TGTGCCAGCAGTTCACGCGGATCTAACTATGGCTACACCTTC. This sequence encodes CASSSRGSNYGYTF.

V is TRBV7-2 and J is TRBJ1-3; D call uncertain. The CDR3 contains 16 residues. The V end lost 5 bases, the J end lost 3 bases, and 17 bases lay between the germline ends. CDR1 is SGHTA and CDR2 is FQGNSA in the germline V gene. CDR3 DNA sequence: TGTGCCAGCAGCCCCCGGGCGCGTCCCAATGGAAACACCATATATTTT. Translated: CASSPRARPNGNTIYF.

This chain joins TRBV10-1 and TRBJ2-2, with D maybe TRBD2 (5 bases). The CDR3 extends over 16 amino acids. V was cut by 6 bases and J by 5 bases, with 19 bases left in between. The germline CDR1 and CDR2 sequences are WNHNN and SYGVQD (reference sequence). CDR3 residues: CASSLGLSAGTGELFF. The CDR3 DNA reads TGCGCCAGCAGCCTTGGGCTTAGCGCGGGTACCGGGGAGCTGTTTTTT.

The chain links TRBV3-1 (or the pseudogene TRBV3-2) to TRBJ1-1; no definite D call. Germline V CDR1 and CDR2: LGHDT, YNNKEL (reference sequence). The ends were cut back, 1 base at V and 6 bases at J, with 9 bases in the middle. This CDR3 is built from 13 residues. The CDR3 region has the DNA TGTGCCAGCAGCCAAGGTCAGCGCTCTGAAGCTTTCTTT. Encoded protein: CASSQGQRSEAFF.

The chain is built from TRBV5-8 and TRBJ2-7; D is unclear. Trimming stripped 5 bases from V and 2 bases from J, with 11 bases between. CDR1 and CDR2 (germline): SGHTS, YDEGEE. The CDR3 has 13 residues. CDR3 in amino acids: CASSDVGTYEQYF. CDR3 DNA: TGTGCCAGCAGTGACGTTGGAACCTACGAGCAGTACTTC.

The V gene is TRBV19, the J gene TRBJ1-5; 8 nucleotides agree with TRBD1. The V segment lost 5 bases and the J segment 2 bases; nucleotides outside the gene matches: 8. CDR1 and CDR2 (germline): LNHDA, SQIVND (reference sequence). This CDR3 spans 16 amino acids. The CDR3: CASSPPTGARNQPQHF. The CDR3 DNA is TGTGCCAGTAGTCCACCGACAGGGGCACGCAATCAGCCCCAGCATTTT.

The rearrangement links TRBV18 to TRBJ2-2; D remains ambiguous. Trimming cost V 1 base and J 8 bases, with 11 bases left between them. This CDR3 has 14 amino acids. Germline-derived CDR1 and CDR2 are KGHSH and LQKENI. The CDR3 nucleotides are TGTGCCAGCTCACCACAGGTCCGGCCGGGGGAGCTGTTTTTT. Its translation is CASSPQVRPGELFF.

This clone appeared a single time. The V gene is TRBV19, the J gene TRBJ1-2, with TRBD1 identical over 9 bases. This CDR3 spans 15 amino acids. Trimming removed 7 bases from V and 4 bases from J; junction bases left unmatched: 10. CDR1 and CDR2 (germline): LNHDA, SQIVND (reference sequence). CDR3 coding DNA: TGTGCCAGTACGTGGAACAGGGGGCCCGGCTATGGCTACACCTTC. Protein sequence: CASTWNRGPGYGYTF.

The chain links TRBV2 to TRBJ1-1; TRBD1 might be the D (5 bases). Trimming left V 8 bases short and J 4 bases short, with 17 bases between. There are 14 residues in the CDR3. Germline V gene sequence: CDR1 SNHLY, CDR2 FYNNEI. The CDR3: CASRRFGGGTEAFF. The CDR3 region has the DNA TGTGCCAGCCGTCGCTTCGGGGGAGGCACTGAAGCTTTCTTT.

This rearrangement joins TRBV5-1 to TRBJ2-2, with no clear D. From germline, CDR1 is SGHRS and CDR2 YFSETQ. The CDR3 loop spans 14 amino acids. Between the trimmed V and J ends, which lost 0 bases and 6 bases, there was a span of 9 bases. The CDR3 DNA reads as TGCGCCAGCAGCTTGGAATGGATTTCCGGGGAGCTGTTTTTT. Its protein is CASSLEWISGELFF.

The CDR3 is CSAGKRDTQYF. The CDR3 bases are TGCAGTGCCGGGAAGAGAGATACGCAGTATTTT. The chain has TRBV20-1 and TRBJ2-3; the D gene is possibly TRBD2 (5 bases). CDR1 is DFQATT, CDR2 SNEGSKA, per germline (reference sequence). The CDR3 is 11 amino acids. The V end lost 6 bases, the J end lost 5 bases, and 9 bases lay between the germline ends.

The J gene is TRBJ2-7, the V gene TRBV25-1, with 9 nucleotides matching TRBD1. The germline gives CDR1 MGHDK, CDR2 SYGVNS. There are 18 residues in the CDR3. The V gene end was trimmed by 4 bases and the J gene end by 3 bases; junction bases not matched to a gene: 16. The CDR3 loop reads CASSGYAKTGTGRYEQYF. The CDR3 DNA follows: TGTGCCAGCAGTGGATACGCAAAAACCGGGACAGGGCGCTACGAGCAGTACTTC.

The chain links TRBV4-1 to TRBJ2-1; 10 bases are shared with TRBD2. V shed 2 bases, J shed 4 bases, and the junction held 2 bases outside the gene matches. The CDR3 length is 15 residues. From germline, CDR1 is MGHRA and CDR2 YSYEKL. This CDR3 is CASSQRTSGYNEQFF. In nucleotides, the CDR3 is TGCGCCAGCAGCCAACGGACTAGCGGTTACAATGAGCAGTTCTTC.

The table lists this clone with a count of one. The chain combines TRBV7-9 with TRBJ1-4, with D hard to call. The CDR3 spans 15 residues. CDR1 and CDR2 from the germline V gene are SEHNR and FQNEAQ (reference sequence). Trimming took 1 base from V and 0 from J, leaving 6 bases between them. This CDR3 reads CASSLDLATNEKLFF. The CDR3 DNA reads as TGTGCCAGCAGCTTAGATTTGGCAACTAATGAAAAACTGTTTTTT. The entire variable domain, with the rest obtained from reference TRBV7-9 and TRBJ1-4, is as follows: DTGVSQNPRHKITKRGQNVTFRCDPISEHNRLYWYRQTLGQGPEFLTYFQNEAQLEKSRLLSDRFSAERPKGSFSTLEIQRTEQGDSAMYLCASSLDLATNEKLFFGSGTQLSVL.

This sequence joins TRBV6-5 and TRBJ1-2; 7 positions match TRBD1. Trimming took 5 bases from V and 6 from J; bases not matched to a gene: 6. The germline V gene encodes CDR1 MNHEY and CDR2 SVGAGI. This CDR3 has 13 residues. The CDR3 DNA reads TGTGCCAGCAGTAAGAGGGGGCTGGATGGCTACACCTTC. As protein: CASSKRGLDGYTF.

The gene calls are TRBV12-3 or TRBV12-4 and TRBJ2-1; D tentatively reads TRBD1 or TRBD2 (6 bases each). The CDR3 spans 13 residues. V shed 8 bases and J shed 4 bases, with 12 bases lying between them. The CDR3, as DNA: TGTGCCAGCCGAACAGGGACTTACAATGAGCAGTTCTTC. Encoded protein: CASRTGTYNEQFF.